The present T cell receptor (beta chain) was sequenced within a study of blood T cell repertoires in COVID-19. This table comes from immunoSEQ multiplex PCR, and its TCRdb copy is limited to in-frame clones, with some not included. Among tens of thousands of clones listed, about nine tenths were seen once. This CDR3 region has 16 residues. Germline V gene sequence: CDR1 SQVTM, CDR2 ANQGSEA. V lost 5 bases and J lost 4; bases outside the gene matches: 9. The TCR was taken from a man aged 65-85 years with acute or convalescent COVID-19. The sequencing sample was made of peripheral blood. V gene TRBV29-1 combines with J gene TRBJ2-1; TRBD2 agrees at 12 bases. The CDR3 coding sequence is TGCAGCGTTCCCAGAAGGACTAGCGGGACTTACAATGAGCAGTTCTTC. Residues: CSVPRRTSGTYNEQFF.